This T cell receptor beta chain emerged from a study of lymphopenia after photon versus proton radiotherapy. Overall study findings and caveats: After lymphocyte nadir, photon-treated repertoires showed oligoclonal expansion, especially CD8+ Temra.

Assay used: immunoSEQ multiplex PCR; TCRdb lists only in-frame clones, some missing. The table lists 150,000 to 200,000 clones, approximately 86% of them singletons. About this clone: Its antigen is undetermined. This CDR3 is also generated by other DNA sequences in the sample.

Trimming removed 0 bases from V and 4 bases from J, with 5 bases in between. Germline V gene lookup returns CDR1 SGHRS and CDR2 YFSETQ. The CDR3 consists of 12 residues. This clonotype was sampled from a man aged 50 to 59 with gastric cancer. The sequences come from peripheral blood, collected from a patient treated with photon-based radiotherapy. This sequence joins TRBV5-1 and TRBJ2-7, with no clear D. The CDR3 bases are TGCGCCAGCAGCTTGGTCGGTTACGAGCAGTACTTC. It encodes CASSLVGYEQYF.